These 5 T cell receptor beta chains were all obtained from the same sample, sequenced in a study of shared clonotypes between healthy human individuals. The table came from immunoSEQ multiplex PCR; TCRdb's copy has only in-frame clones and leaves some out. The sample records around 2,000,000 clones, 85% to 95% being singletons. The sample was naive CD4+ T cells sorted from blood. Regarding subset: CD45RA+ positively selected. The receptors originated from a man between 18 and 35 years old in good health.

This chain joins TRBV6-5 and TRBJ2-7, with a weak D call TRBD1 (6 bases). This CDR3 is built from 15 residues. In germline, CDR1 is MNHEY, CDR2 SVGAGI. With 3 bases removed from V and 3 bases from J, the gap between germline ends came to 15 bases. Written as DNA, the CDR3 is TGTGCCAGCAGTTATAGGGGGACGGCGGGCTACGAGCAGTACTTC. Its translation: CASSYRGTAGYEQYF.

In this sample, this clone turned up once. The chain uses TRBV2 and TRBJ1-5; D gene unclear. CDR1 is SNHLY, CDR2 FYNNEI, per germline. Trimming pared 4 bases from V and 0 bases from J, leaving 10 bases between. The CDR3 runs 15 residues. CDR3 in amino acids: CASSVSANSNQPQHF. The CDR3 nucleotides are TGTGCCAGCAGTGTGTCAGCTAATAGCAATCAGCCCCAGCATTTT.

The CDR3 DNA reads as TGTGCCAGTAGGGAGGGTCGGACCTATAATTCACCCCTCCACTTT. This translates into CASREGRTYNSPLHF. The V and J genes are TRBV19 and TRBJ1-6; no definite D call. CDR3 size: 15 residues. CDR1 is LNHDA and CDR2 is SQIVND in the germline V gene (reference sequence). With 6 bases removed from V and 2 bases from J, the gap between germline ends came to 11 bases.

This sequence joins TRBV5-6 and TRBJ2-2, with D possibly being TRBD1 (5 bases). The CDR3 totals 15 residues. Looked up from germline, CDR1 is SGHDT and CDR2 is YYEEEE. V was clipped by 5 bases and J by 5 bases, with 16 bases between them. CDR3 protein: CASRSQGGGTGELFF. The CDR3 DNA is TGTGCCAGCAGATCCCAGGGTGGCGGTACCGGGGAGCTGTTTTTT.

The chain couples TRBV30 to TRBJ1-6; possibly TRBD1 for D (6 bases). The CDR3 is 14 amino acids. Germline loops: CDR1 GTSNPN, CDR2 SVGIG (reference sequence). V lost 2 bases and J 9 bases, leaving 14 bases between the germline ends. CDR3 in DNA: TGTGCCTGGAGTACTAACAGGGCCCGTTCACCCCTCCACTTT. It translates to CAWSTNRARSPLHF.